These 17 T cell receptor beta chains came from one sample sequenced in a study of identifying expanded T cells in peripheral blood (dated by TCRdb to between 2018 and 2021). Library preparation was by the immunoSEQ multiplex PCR assay. Imported from immuneACCESS, the table was reduced by TCRdb to in-frame sequences with V and J called. These copies leave out some clones; in studies compared against another copy, an unresolved V gene accounts for under half, and the cause of the remainder is not known. This sample lists 90,000 to 95,000 clones; over 75% were detected once. The ten largest clones represent around 6% of the sample. The sequenced material came from blood. Source of these receptors: a person between 18 and 75 years old in good health.

The V and J genes are TRBV28 and TRBJ2-5; D may be TRBD2 (7 bases). V shed 2 bases and J shed 2 bases, with 15 bases lying between them. The CDR3 spans 16 residues. Germline V gene lookup returns CDR1 MDHEN and CDR2 SYDVKM. The CDR3 nucleotides read TGTGCCAGCAGTTTAGGGGGCGGGAGTGGGCAAGAGACCCAGTACTTC. Protein: CASSLGGGSGQETQYF.

In its sample, this clone was seen once. This sequence joins TRBV19 and TRBJ2-1; D gene unclear. Germline values: CDR1 LNHDA, CDR2 SQIVND (reference sequence). V lost 7 bases and J 5 bases, leaving 18 bases between the germline ends. CDR3 length: 15 residues. The CDR3 DNA reads as TGTGCCAGTACCCCAAGACCGCGAACGGACAATGAGCAGTTCTTC. Translated: CASTPRPRTDNEQFF. Variable domain in full (rest from reference TRBV19 and TRBJ2-1): DGGITQSPKYLFRKEGQNVTLSCEQNLNHDAMYWYRQDPGQGLRLIYYSQIVNDFQKGDIAEGYSVSREKKESFPLTVTSAQKNPTAFYLCASTPRPRTDNEQFFGPGTRLTVL.

The rearrangement joins TRBV10-1 to TRBJ2-4; D is undetermined. The CDR3 totals 15 residues. Per the germline V gene, CDR1 is WNHNN and CDR2 is SYGVQD (reference sequence). V lost 3 bases, J lost 0 bases, and 9 bases lay in between. The CDR3, as DNA: TGCGCCAGCAGTGACGGTATAACAGCCAAAAACATTCAGTACTTC. It encodes CASSDGITAKNIQYF.

This chain uses TRBV2 with TRBJ2-1; D perhaps matches TRBD2 (6 bases). The CDR3 contains 14 residues. Trimming pared 5 bases from V and 2 bases from J, leaving 10 bases between. Germline V gene data show CDR1 as SNHLY and CDR2 as FYNNEI. The CDR3 region has the DNA TGTGCCAGCAGTAGTTCTAGCGCCTACAATGAGCAGTTCTTC. Translating gives CASSSSSAYNEQFF.

V gene TRBV6-8 combines with J gene TRBJ1-3; tentatively, D is TRBD1 (5 bases). The length of the CDR3 is 17 residues. The germline CDR1 and CDR2 sequences are MNHGY and SAAAGT. V lost 6 bases to trimming and J lost 0 bases, with 18 bases between them. Written as DNA, the CDR3 is TGTGCCAGCAGCCCCGGGACCGAAATAAGCTCTGGAAACACCATATATTTT. Translating it yields CASSPGTEISSGNTIYF.

The chain has TRBV5-4 and TRBJ2-1; 8 bases align to TRBD2. J lost 8 bases, V lost 1 base, and 8 bases had no gene match. The CDR3 extends over 15 amino acids. Germline V lookup: CDR1 SGHNT, CDR2 YYREEE (reference sequence). CDR3 amino acids: CASSLSLAGVHEQFF. The CDR3 bases are TGTGCCAGCAGCTTGAGTCTAGCGGGTGTCCATGAGCAGTTCTTC.

The gene calls are TRBV5-1 and TRBJ2-2; TRBD1 is a possible D gene (6 bases). V was cut by 7 bases and J by 5 bases, with 18 bases left in between. Germline values: CDR1 SGHRS, CDR2 YFSETQ. The CDR3 sequence is 15 residues long. In nucleotides, the CDR3 is TGCGCCAGCCTTCCGGGACACTCGATGACCGGGGAGCTGTTTTTT. This sequence encodes CASLPGHSMTGELFF.

This chain connects TRBV7-9 to TRBJ1-2; D might be TRBD1 (5 bases). The CDR3 sequence is 16 residues long. CDR1 and CDR2 (germline): SEHNR, FQNEAQ (reference sequence). V was shortened by 0 bases and J by 4 bases, with 15 bases between the two germline ends. The CDR3 bases are TGTGCCAGCAGCTTAGCGGGACTGGCAGGAGGCTATGGCTACACCTTC. It codes for CASSLAGLAGGYGYTF. Full variable domain (missing parts from reference TRBV7-9 and TRBJ1-2): DTGVSQNPRHKITKRGQNVTFRCDPISEHNRLYWYRQTLGQGPEFLTYFQNEAQLEKSRLLSDRFSAERPKGSFSTLEIQRTEQGDSAMYLCASSLAGLAGGYGYTFGSGTRLTVV.

This clone has just a few counts. The chain carries TRBV5-1 and TRBJ2-7; TRBD2 matches 7 bases. Losses at the gene ends were 0 bases for V and 1 base for J; bases not matched to a gene: 7. CDR3 length: 16 residues. CDR1 SGHRS and CDR2 YFSETQ come from the germline V gene. CDR3 DNA sequence: TGCGCCAGCAGCTTGGGAGGGGCTAGCGGTTCCTACGAGCAGTACTTC. This translates into CASSLGGASGSYEQYF.

The rearrangement uses TRBV19 and TRBJ2-3; 9 nucleotides align to TRBD1. V was clipped by 3 bases and J by 5 bases; unmatched bases: 12. The CDR3 contains 17 residues. Germline V gene data show CDR1 as LNHDA and CDR2 as SQIVND (reference sequence). DNA for the CDR3: TGTGCCAGTAGTATTTTCGCGATGGGACAGGGAATAGATACGCAGTATTTT. Translating it yields CASSIFAMGQGIDTQYF.

J is TRBJ1-3 and V is TRBV18; D perhaps matches TRBD1 (6 bases). Germline lookup yields CDR1 KGHSH and CDR2 LQKENI. The CDR3 consists of 14 residues. V was cut by 4 bases and J by 8 bases, with 15 bases left in between. The CDR3 DNA follows: TGTGCCAGCTCACTACACAGGGATGTGGACACCATATATTTT. The encoded protein is CASSLHRDVDTIYF.

The chain employs TRBV29-1 and TRBJ2-7, with D maybe TRBD2 (6 bases). Deletions cut 6 bases from V and 0 bases from J, with 9 bases between. CDR1 is SQVTM, CDR2 ANQGSEA, per germline. The CDR3 consists of 12 residues. In nucleotides, the CDR3 is TGCAGCGTGGGGGGATTCTCCTACGAGCAGTACTTC. It encodes CSVGGFSYEQYF.

J is TRBJ2-7 and V is TRBV5-6; D possibly corresponds to TRBD2 (6 bases). Germline values: CDR1 SGHDT, CDR2 YYEEEE. V lost 0 bases to trimming and J lost 4 bases, with 17 bases between them. The CDR3 extends over 16 amino acids. CDR3 amino acids: CASSLDAGKGWYEQYF. DNA for the CDR3: TGTGCCAGCAGCTTGGATGCGGGGAAAGGATGGTACGAGCAGTACTTC.

The V call is TRBV7-9, the J call TRBJ1-2, with 10 nucleotides matching TRBD1. There are 14 residues in the CDR3. In germline, CDR1 is SEHNR, CDR2 FQNEAQ (reference sequence). J was trimmed by 6 bases and V by 4 bases; bases with no gene match: 5. The CDR3 loop is CASSYGDRGNGYTF. The CDR3 nucleotides read TGTGCCAGCAGCTACGGGGACAGGGGAAATGGCTACACCTTC.

V usage is TRBV12-1 and J usage is TRBJ1-1. TRBV12-1 is annotated as a pseudogene. The CDR3 contains 13 residues. The CDR3 spells CASSFAGSAEAFF. CDR3 nucleotides: TGTGCCAGCAGCTTTGCGGGGTCGGCTGAAGCTTTCTTT.

This clone was counted between two and nine times. The CDR3 is CSVGQGFGQPQHF. In DNA form, the CDR3 reads TGCAGCGTAGGACAGGGGTTCGGTCAGCCCCAGCATTTT. The genes are TRBV29-1 and TRBJ1-5; 9 bases are shared with TRBD1. CDR3 length equals 13 residues. Losses at the gene ends were 6 bases for V and 6 bases for J; bases not matched to a gene: 6. From germline, CDR1 is SQVTM and CDR2 ANQGSEA.

The chain uses TRBV7-3 and TRBJ1-1, with a weak D call TRBD1 (6 bases). Germline V CDR1 and CDR2: SGHTA, FQGTGA. V gave up 6 bases and J gave up 4 bases, with 15 bases separating them. CDR3 size: 14 residues. The CDR3 loop reads CASSQGLEGTEAFF. The CDR3 DNA is TGTGCCAGCAGTCAGGGGCTCGAGGGCACTGAAGCTTTCTTT.